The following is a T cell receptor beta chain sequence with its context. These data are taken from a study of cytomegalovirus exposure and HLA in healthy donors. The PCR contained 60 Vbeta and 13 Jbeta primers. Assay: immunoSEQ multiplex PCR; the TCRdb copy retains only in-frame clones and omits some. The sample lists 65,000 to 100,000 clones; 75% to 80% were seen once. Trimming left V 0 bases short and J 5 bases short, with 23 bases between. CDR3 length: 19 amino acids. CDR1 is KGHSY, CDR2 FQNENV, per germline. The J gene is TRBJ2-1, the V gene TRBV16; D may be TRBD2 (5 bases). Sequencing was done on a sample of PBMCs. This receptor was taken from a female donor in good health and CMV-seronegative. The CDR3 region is CASSQSGHFKVLGDNEQFF. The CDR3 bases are TGTGCCAGCAGCCAATCTGGGCACTTTAAAGTCTTGGGAGACAATGAGCAGTTCTTC.